This T cell receptor (beta chain) is from a study of response to subunit inactivated influenza vaccine. Trimming removed 0 bases from V and 6 bases from J, with 11 bases in between. Germline CDR1 is MNHEY and CDR2 is SVGEGT. The length of the CDR3 is 15 residues. A single record per CDR3 protein comes from TCRdb applying MiXCR to the RT-PCR reads. The profile shows under 200,000 distinct CDR3 sequences, about 10% of them singletons. This rearrangement joins TRBV6-2 or TRBV6-3 to TRBJ2-2; D is possibly TRBD2 (5 bases). The receptor was derived from a man between 50 and 70 years old who received an inactivated influenza vaccine. This sample comprised CD8+ T cells sorted from PBMCs, obtained 23 months after vaccination. The CDR3 coding sequence is TGTGCCAGCAGTTACTCGGAGCGGAGCGCCGGGGAGCTGTTTTTT. It specifies CASSYSERSAGELFF.